This is a list of T cell receptor beta chains from one sample in a study of blood T cell repertoires in COVID-19. Profiled with immunoSEQ multiplex PCR; TCRdb holds only in-frame clones, not every one. The profile shows around 99,000 clones, 60% to 85% of them singletons. The specimen sequenced was peripheral blood. The origin of the receptors is an older man with acute or convalescent COVID-19. Each CDR3 is given with its conserved first and last residue. Fields, in order: V gene, clone size, D gene, J gene, CDR3 protein, CDR3 DNA. The D gene is left open where the match is weak. A row's size may be missing; if present it is once, few, many or a size class.

V gene: TRBV6-5
clone size: .
D gene: .
J gene: TRBJ1-5
CDR3 protein: CASSYSSASAQPQHF
CDR3 DNA: TGTGCCAGCAGTTACTCGTCAGCGTCCGCTCAGCCCCAGCATTTT

V gene: TRBV30
clone size: .
D gene: TRBD1
J gene: TRBJ1-5
CDR3 protein: CAWIGPSGQGGDQPQHF
CDR3 DNA: TGTGCCTGGATTGGACCATCCGGACAGGGTGGTGATCAGCCCCAGCATTTT

V gene: TRBV19
clone size: .
D gene: .
J gene: TRBJ1-2
CDR3 protein: CASSISVDYGYTF
CDR3 DNA: TGTGCCAGTAGTATATCAGTGGACTATGGCTACACCTTC

V gene: TRBV19
clone size: .
D gene: .
J gene: TRBJ1-4
CDR3 protein: CASRLNGDNEKLFF
CDR3 DNA: TGTGCCAGTAGATTGAACGGAGATAATGAAAAACTGTTTTTT

V gene: TRBV5-1
clone size: .
D gene: TRBD1
J gene: TRBJ2-3
CDR3 protein: CASSLAGQGVDTQYF
CDR3 DNA: TGCGCCAGCAGCTTGGCGGGACAGGGGGTAGATACGCAGTATTTT

V gene: TRBV6-6
clone size: .
D gene: TRBD1
J gene: TRBJ1-5
CDR3 protein: CASRAGGVNQPQHF
CDR3 DNA: TGTGCCAGCAGAGCAGGGGGAGTCAATCAGCCCCAGCATTTT

V gene: TRBV4-3
clone size: .
D gene: .
J gene: TRBJ2-2
CDR3 protein: CASSQDPGAIGELFF
CDR3 DNA: TGCGCCAGCAGCCAAGACCCAGGGGCGATCGGGGAGCTGTTTTTT

V gene: TRBV7-3
clone size: .
D gene: TRBD2
J gene: TRBJ2-1
CDR3 protein: CASSLGGDLDNEQFF
CDR3 DNA: TGTGCCAGCAGCTTAGGGGGGGACCTAGATAATGAGCAGTTCTTC

V gene: TRBV12-3/TRBV12-4
clone size: .
D gene: .
J gene: TRBJ2-7
CDR3 protein: CASRHSGNYEQYF
CDR3 DNA: TGTGCCAGCAGACACTCAGGGAACTACGAGCAGTACTTC

V gene: TRBV3-1/TRBV3-2
clone size: .
D gene: TRBD2
J gene: TRBJ2-1
CDR3 protein: CASSQANSAGEAFF
CDR3 DNA: TGTGCCAGCAGCCAAGCGAATTCGGCGGGGGAGGCGTTCTTC

V gene: TRBV10-2
clone size: .
D gene: .
J gene: TRBJ1-1
CDR3 protein: CASSGQMNTEAFF
CDR3 DNA: TGCGCCAGCAGCGGACAGATGAACACTGAAGCTTTCTTT

V gene: TRBV7-8
clone size: .
D gene: .
J gene: TRBJ1-5
CDR3 protein: CASSLGQTNQPQHF
CDR3 DNA: TGTGCCAGCAGCTTAGGACAAACCAATCAGCCCCAGCATTTT

V gene: TRBV9
clone size: .
D gene: .
J gene: TRBJ1-2
CDR3 protein: CASSVEPTNYGYTF
CDR3 DNA: TGTGCCAGCAGCGTAGAGCCCACTAACTATGGCTACACCTTC

V gene: TRBV2
clone size: .
D gene: TRBD1
J gene: TRBJ2-3
CDR3 protein: CASTPLGLRGRTDTQYF
CDR3 DNA: TGTGCCAGCACCCCGTTGGGGCTGAGGGGGCGCACAGATACGCAGTATTTT

V gene: TRBV7-3
clone size: few
D gene: TRBD1
J gene: TRBJ2-2
CDR3 protein: CASSLTGQGAANTGELFF
CDR3 DNA: TGTGCCAGCAGCTTAACAGGACAGGGGGCTGCGAACACCGGGGAGCTGTTTTTT

V gene: TRBV5-4
clone size: once
D gene: .
J gene: TRBJ2-3
CDR3 protein: CASTVEGLTSTDTQYF
CDR3 DNA: TGTGCCAGCACCGTGGAGGGGTTAACTAGCACAGATACGCAGTATTTT

V gene: TRBV6-5
clone size: few
D gene: .
J gene: TRBJ1-2
CDR3 protein: CASRRPGGYGYTF
CDR3 DNA: TGTGCCAGCAGACGGCCCGGCGGCTATGGCTACACCTTC

V gene: TRBV6-5
clone size: .
D gene: .
J gene: TRBJ1-4
CDR3 protein: CASSYKPRDEKLFF
CDR3 DNA: TGTGCCAGCAGCTATAAACCCAGGGATGAAAAACTGTTTTTT

V gene: TRBV6-6
clone size: .
D gene: .
J gene: TRBJ1-1
CDR3 protein: CASRDFLGTEAFF
CDR3 DNA: TGTGCCAGCAGGGACTTTTTGGGGACTGAAGCTTTCTTT

V gene: TRBV11-2
clone size: .
D gene: TRBD1
J gene: TRBJ2-1
CDR3 protein: CASSLTTGGGYNEQFF
CDR3 DNA: TGTGCCAGCAGCTTAACAACAGGGGGCGGATACAATGAGCAGTTCTTC

V gene: TRBV2
clone size: once
D gene: .
J gene: TRBJ1-4
CDR3 protein: CASSPLGGTSGEKLFF
CDR3 DNA: TGTGCCAGCAGCCCACTGGGGGGGACTTCGGGTGAAAAACTGTTTTTT

V gene: TRBV5-1
clone size: .
D gene: .
J gene: TRBJ2-7
CDR3 protein: CASSTTGDYEQYF
CDR3 DNA: TGCGCCAGCAGCACGACGGGAGACTACGAGCAGTACTTC

V gene: TRBV20-1
clone size: .
D gene: .
J gene: TRBJ1-1
CDR3 protein: CSASSQGRGTEAFF
CDR3 DNA: TGCAGTGCTAGTAGTCAGGGGCGTGGCACTGAAGCTTTCTTT

V gene: TRBV7-9
clone size: few
D gene: TRBD1
J gene: TRBJ1-2
CDR3 protein: CASSISDRGPGYTF
CDR3 DNA: TGTGCCAGCAGCATCTCGGACAGGGGGCCTGGCTACACCTTC

V gene: TRBV10-2
clone size: .
D gene: .
J gene: TRBJ1-6
CDR3 protein: CASSESSGINSPLHF
CDR3 DNA: TGCGCCAGCAGTGAGTCATCTGGCATTAATTCACCCCTCCACTTT

V gene: TRBV7-8
clone size: .
D gene: .
J gene: TRBJ1-2
CDR3 protein: CASSPRDTSYGYTF
CDR3 DNA: TGTGCCAGCAGCCCCCGGGACACCTCCTATGGCTACACCTTC

V gene: TRBV10-3
clone size: .
D gene: TRBD2
J gene: TRBJ2-3
CDR3 protein: CAISEGTSGGGLSTDTQYF
CDR3 DNA: TGTGCCATCAGTGAAGGAACTAGCGGGGGGGGACTTAGCACAGATACGCAGTATTTT

V gene: TRBV7-8
clone size: few
D gene: TRBD1
J gene: TRBJ1-4
CDR3 protein: CASSDNRGTTNEKLFF
CDR3 DNA: TGTGCCAGCAGCGACAACAGGGGGACAACTAATGAAAAACTGTTTTTT

V gene: TRBV6-5
clone size: .
D gene: .
J gene: TRBJ1-1
CDR3 protein: CASSITGISEAFF
CDR3 DNA: TGTGCCAGCAGTATCACAGGAATCTCTGAAGCTTTCTTT

V gene: TRBV5-6
clone size: .
D gene: TRBD1
J gene: TRBJ2-5
CDR3 protein: CASSLDGTGIQETQYF
CDR3 DNA: TGTGCCAGCAGCTTGGATGGGACAGGGATCCAAGAGACCCAGTACTTC

V gene: TRBV5-1
clone size: .
D gene: TRBD1
J gene: TRBJ2-3
CDR3 protein: CASSSGTEAWTDTQYF
CDR3 DNA: TGCGCCAGCAGTTCAGGGACAGAGGCGTGGACAGATACGCAGTATTTT

V gene: TRBV3-1/TRBV3-2
clone size: .
D gene: TRBD1
J gene: TRBJ1-3
CDR3 protein: CASSPPTGGGNTIYF
CDR3 DNA: TGTGCCAGCAGCCCCCCTACAGGGGGTGGAAACACCATATATTTT

V gene: TRBV19
clone size: few
D gene: TRBD1
J gene: TRBJ2-2
CDR3 protein: CASNGQGITGELFF
CDR3 DNA: TGTGCCAGTAACGGACAGGGGATCACCGGGGAGCTGTTTTTT

V gene: TRBV2
clone size: .
D gene: TRBD1
J gene: TRBJ1-3
CDR3 protein: CASSVYRGPEGNTIYF
CDR3 DNA: TGTGCCAGCAGTGTGTACAGGGGGCCAGAAGGAAACACCATATATTTT

V gene: TRBV5-1
clone size: .
D gene: TRBD1
J gene: TRBJ2-1
CDR3 protein: CASSLAGQGRGDEQFF
CDR3 DNA: TGCGCCAGCAGCTTGGCTGGACAGGGGCGAGGGGATGAGCAGTTCTTC

V gene: TRBV6-5
clone size: .
D gene: .
J gene: TRBJ1-2
CDR3 protein: CASSYRQENYGYTF
CDR3 DNA: TGTGCCAGCAGTTACAGGCAGGAAAACTATGGCTACACCTTC

V gene: TRBV19
clone size: .
D gene: TRBD2
J gene: TRBJ2-3
CDR3 protein: CASSEGLAGGFTDTQYF
CDR3 DNA: TGTGCCAGTAGCGAGGGACTAGCGGGGGGTTTCACAGATACGCAGTATTTT

V gene: TRBV7-3
clone size: once
D gene: TRBD2
J gene: TRBJ2-1
CDR3 protein: CASSFTPGAGGQVNEQFF
CDR3 DNA: TGTGCCAGCAGCTTCACCCCGGGGGCGGGGGGTCAAGTCAATGAGCAGTTCTTC

V gene: TRBV6-5
clone size: .
D gene: TRBD1
J gene: TRBJ2-5
CDR3 protein: CASSPDRERGTQYF
CDR3 DNA: TGTGCCAGCAGCCCGGACAGGGAGCGAGGGACCCAGTACTTC

V gene: TRBV5-6
clone size: .
D gene: TRBD1
J gene: TRBJ1-1
CDR3 protein: CASLPRGNRGTEAFF
CDR3 DNA: TGTGCCAGCCTACCCCGGGGCAACAGGGGCACTGAAGCTTTCTTT

V gene: TRBV29-1
clone size: .
D gene: .
J gene: TRBJ2-7
CDR3 protein: CSVDISYEQYF
CDR3 DNA: TGCAGCGTTGACATTTCCTACGAGCAGTACTTC

V gene: TRBV9
clone size: .
D gene: .
J gene: TRBJ2-1
CDR3 protein: CASSVGLGQGYNEQFF
CDR3 DNA: TGTGCCAGCAGCGTAGGTTTGGGGCAGGGTTACAATGAGCAGTTCTTC

V gene: TRBV2
clone size: .
D gene: TRBD1
J gene: TRBJ1-2
CDR3 protein: CANPGQENYGYTF
CDR3 DNA: TGTGCCAACCCGGGACAGGAGAACTATGGCTACACCTTC

V gene: TRBV19
clone size: .
D gene: .
J gene: TRBJ2-7
CDR3 protein: CASSIMAAFSYEQYF
CDR3 DNA: TGTGCCAGTAGTATAATGGCGGCCTTCTCCTACGAGCAGTACTTC

V gene: TRBV5-1
clone size: .
D gene: TRBD2
J gene: TRBJ2-3
CDR3 protein: CASSTQRGGMMADTQYF
CDR3 DNA: TGCGCCAGCAGCACCCAGCGGGGGGGCATGATGGCAGATACGCAGTATTTT

V gene: TRBV6-1
clone size: once
D gene: TRBD1
J gene: TRBJ2-7
CDR3 protein: CASSEPRQGVNEQYF
CDR3 DNA: TGTGCCAGCAGTGAACCAAGACAGGGGGTAAACGAGCAGTACTTC

V gene: TRBV6-1
clone size: .
D gene: TRBD1
J gene: TRBJ1-4
CDR3 protein: CASSDLYRGMDEKLFF
CDR3 DNA: TGTGCCAGCAGTGACCTCTACAGGGGGATGGATGAAAAACTGTTTTTT

V gene: TRBV5-1
clone size: .
D gene: TRBD2
J gene: TRBJ2-1
CDR3 protein: CASSQPLAGGYNEQFF
CDR3 DNA: TGCGCCAGCAGCCAACCTCTAGCGGGGGGCTACAATGAGCAGTTCTTC

V gene: TRBV18
clone size: .
D gene: .
J gene: TRBJ1-1
CDR3 protein: CASSLQRDTEAFF
CDR3 DNA: TGTGCCAGCTCGCTACAGAGGGACACTGAAGCTTTCTTT

V gene: TRBV7-9
clone size: .
D gene: TRBD1
J gene: TRBJ2-2
CDR3 protein: CASSFGTGKGELFF
CDR3 DNA: TGTGCCAGCAGCTTCGGGACAGGGAAGGGGGAGCTGTTTTTT